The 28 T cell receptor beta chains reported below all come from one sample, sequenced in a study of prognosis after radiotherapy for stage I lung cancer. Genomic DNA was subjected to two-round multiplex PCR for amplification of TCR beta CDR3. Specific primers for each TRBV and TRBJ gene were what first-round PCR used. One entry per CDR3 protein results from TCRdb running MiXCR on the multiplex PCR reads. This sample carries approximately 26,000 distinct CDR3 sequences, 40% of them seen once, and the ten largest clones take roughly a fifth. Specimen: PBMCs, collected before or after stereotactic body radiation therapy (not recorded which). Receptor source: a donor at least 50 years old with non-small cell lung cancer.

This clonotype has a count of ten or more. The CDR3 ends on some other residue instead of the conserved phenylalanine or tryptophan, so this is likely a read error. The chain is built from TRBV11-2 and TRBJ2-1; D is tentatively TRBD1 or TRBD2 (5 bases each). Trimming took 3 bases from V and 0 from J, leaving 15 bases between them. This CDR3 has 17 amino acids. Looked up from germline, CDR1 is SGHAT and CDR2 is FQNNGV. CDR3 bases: TGTGCCAGCAGCTTCGTCACCGGGACGAGCTCCTACAATGAGCAGTTCCTC. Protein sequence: CASSFVTGTSSYNEQFL.

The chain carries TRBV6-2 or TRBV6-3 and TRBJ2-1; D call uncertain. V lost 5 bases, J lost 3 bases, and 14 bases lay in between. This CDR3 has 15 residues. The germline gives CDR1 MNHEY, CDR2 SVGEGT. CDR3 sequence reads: CASSRVGLCYNEQFF. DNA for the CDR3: TGTGCCAGCAGTAGGGTAGGGCTGTGCTACAATGAGCAGTTCTTC.

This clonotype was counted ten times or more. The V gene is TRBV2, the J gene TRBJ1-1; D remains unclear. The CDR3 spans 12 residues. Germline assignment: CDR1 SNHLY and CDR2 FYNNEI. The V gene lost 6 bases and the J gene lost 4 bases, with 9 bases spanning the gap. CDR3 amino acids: CASRARATEAFF. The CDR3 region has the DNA TGTGCCAGCAGAGCTAGGGCCACTGAAGCTTTCTTT.

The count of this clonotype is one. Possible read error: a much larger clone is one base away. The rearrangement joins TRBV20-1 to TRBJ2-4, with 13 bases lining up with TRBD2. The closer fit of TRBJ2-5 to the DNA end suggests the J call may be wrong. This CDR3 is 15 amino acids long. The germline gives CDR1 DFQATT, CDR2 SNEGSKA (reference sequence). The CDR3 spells CSAPGLAGALETQYF. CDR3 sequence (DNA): TGCAGTGCTCCCGGACTAGCGGGAGCTTTGGAGACCCAGTACTTC.

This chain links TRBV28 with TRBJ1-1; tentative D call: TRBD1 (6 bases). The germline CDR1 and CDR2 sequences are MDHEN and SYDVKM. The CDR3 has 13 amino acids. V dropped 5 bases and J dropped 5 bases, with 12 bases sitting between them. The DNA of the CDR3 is TGTGCCAGCAGTGGGGGCGGGGTTACTGAAGCTTTCTTT. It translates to CASSGGGVTEAFF.

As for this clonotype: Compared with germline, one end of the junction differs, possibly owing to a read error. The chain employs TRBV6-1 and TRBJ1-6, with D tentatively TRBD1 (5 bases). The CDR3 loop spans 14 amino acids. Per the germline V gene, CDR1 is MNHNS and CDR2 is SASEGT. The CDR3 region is CASSVDSNNSTLHF. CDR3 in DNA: TGTGCCAGTAGTGTAGACAGCAATAATTCAACCCTCCACTTT.

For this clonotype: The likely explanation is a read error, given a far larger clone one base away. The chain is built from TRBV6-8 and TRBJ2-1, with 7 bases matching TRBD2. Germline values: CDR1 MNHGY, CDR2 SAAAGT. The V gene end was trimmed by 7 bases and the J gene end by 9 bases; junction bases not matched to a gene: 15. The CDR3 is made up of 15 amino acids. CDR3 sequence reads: CASTPASGSRFEQFF. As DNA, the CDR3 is TGTGCCAGCACCCCTGCTAGCGGCAGTAGGTTTGAGCAGTTCTTC.

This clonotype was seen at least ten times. As DNA, the CDR3 is TGTGCCAGCTCACCGGACAGGGTGGCTCAGCCCCAGCATTTT. This translates into CASSPDRVAQPQHF. The V gene is TRBV18, the J gene TRBJ1-5; 8 nucleotides match TRBD1. The germline CDR1 and CDR2 sequences are KGHSH and LQKENI. Losses at the gene ends were 3 bases for V and 6 bases for J; bases not matched to a gene: 4. The CDR3 contains 14 residues.

In nucleotides, the CDR3 is TGTGCCTGGAGTACCCGTGGAGGGGTCGCAGATACGCAGTATTTT. Protein: CAWSTRGGVADTQYF. The chain couples TRBV30 to TRBJ2-3; D might be TRBD2 (6 bases). The CDR3 is 15 amino acids. CDR1 and CDR2 (germline): GTSNPN, SVGIG (reference sequence). V was trimmed by 2 bases and J by 4 bases, leaving 16 bases between them.

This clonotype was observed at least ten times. The CDR3, as DNA: TGTGCCAGCAGTCACCAGGGTGGTAATCAGCCCCAGCATTTT. It specifies CASSHQGGNQPQHF. The chain joins TRBV6-2 or TRBV6-3 to TRBJ1-5; maybe TRBD1 (5 bases). Germline lookup yields CDR1 MNHEY and CDR2 SVGEGT. This CDR3 is 14 amino acids long. The germline V and J ends were trimmed by 5 bases and 4 bases, with 12 bases remaining between them.

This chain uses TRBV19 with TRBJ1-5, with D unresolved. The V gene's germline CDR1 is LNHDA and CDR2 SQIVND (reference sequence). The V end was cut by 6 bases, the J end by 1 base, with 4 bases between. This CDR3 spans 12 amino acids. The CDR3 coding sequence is TGTGCCAGTAGCGGCAGCAATCAGCCCCAGCATTTT. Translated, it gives CASSGSNQPQHF.

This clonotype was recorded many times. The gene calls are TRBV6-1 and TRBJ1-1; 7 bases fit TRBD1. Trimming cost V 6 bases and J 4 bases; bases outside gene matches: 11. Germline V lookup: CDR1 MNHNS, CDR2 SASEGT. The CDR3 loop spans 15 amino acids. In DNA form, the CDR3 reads TGTGCCAGCAGGTCCTACTCAGGGGGAAGCACTGAAGCTTTCTTT. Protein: CASRSYSGGSTEAFF.

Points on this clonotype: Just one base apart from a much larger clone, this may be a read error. The DNA of the CDR3 is TGTGCCAGCAGATGCCAGAGGGTAGAGACCCAGTACTTC. It encodes CASRCQRVETQYF. The V and J genes are TRBV25-1 and TRBJ2-5, with D perhaps matching TRBD2 (5 bases). The CDR3 consists of 13 residues. The V gene lost 6 bases and the J gene lost 4 bases, with 12 bases spanning the gap. Germline loops: CDR1 MGHDK, CDR2 SYGVNS.

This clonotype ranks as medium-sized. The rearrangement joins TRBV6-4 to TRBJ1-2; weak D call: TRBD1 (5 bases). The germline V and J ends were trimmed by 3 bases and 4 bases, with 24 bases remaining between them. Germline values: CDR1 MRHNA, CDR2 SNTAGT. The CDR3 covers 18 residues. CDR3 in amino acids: CASSEEPGRLRTLYGYTF. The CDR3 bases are TGTGCCAGCAGTGAAGAGCCGGGACGATTAAGGACCCTCTATGGCTACACCTTC.

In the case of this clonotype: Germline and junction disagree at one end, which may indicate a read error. The CDR3 DNA follows: TGTGCCAGCAGTTACTCGACAGGGCTTATCACATATACGCAGTATTTT. This translates into CASSYSTGLITYTQYF. The chain uses TRBV7-3 and TRBJ2-3; 7 bases match TRBD1. This CDR3 is 16 amino acids long. Germline CDR1 SGHTA, CDR2 FQGTGA.

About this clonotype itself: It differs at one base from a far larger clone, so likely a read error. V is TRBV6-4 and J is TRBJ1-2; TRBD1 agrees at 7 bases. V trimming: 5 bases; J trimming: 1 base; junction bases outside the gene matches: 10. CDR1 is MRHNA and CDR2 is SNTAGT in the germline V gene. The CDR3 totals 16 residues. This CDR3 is CASSSLPGQSNYGYTF. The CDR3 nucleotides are TGTGCCAGCAGTTCTCTCCCGGGACAGAGTAACTATGGCTACACCTTC.

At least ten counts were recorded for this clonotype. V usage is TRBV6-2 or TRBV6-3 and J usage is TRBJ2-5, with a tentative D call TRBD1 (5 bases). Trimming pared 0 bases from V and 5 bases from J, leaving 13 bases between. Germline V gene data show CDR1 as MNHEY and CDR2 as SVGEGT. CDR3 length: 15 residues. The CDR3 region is CASSYSSRVGETQYF. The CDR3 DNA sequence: TGTGCCAGCAGTTACTCGAGCAGGGTAGGCGAGACCCAGTACTTC.

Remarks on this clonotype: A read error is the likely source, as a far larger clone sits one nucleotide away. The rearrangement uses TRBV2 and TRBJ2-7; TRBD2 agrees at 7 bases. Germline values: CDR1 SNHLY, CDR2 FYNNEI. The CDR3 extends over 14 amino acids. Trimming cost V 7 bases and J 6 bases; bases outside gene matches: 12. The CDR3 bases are TGTGCCAGCATACGAGCGGGATTTGGTTTCGAGCAGTACTTC. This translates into CASIRAGFGFEQYF. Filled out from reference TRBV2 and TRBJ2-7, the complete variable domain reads EPEVTQTPSHQVTQMGQEVILRCVPISNHLYFYWYRQILGQKVEFLVSFYNNEISEKSEIFDDQFSVERPDGSNFTLKIRSTKLEDSAMYFCASIRAGFGFEQYFGPGTRLTVT.

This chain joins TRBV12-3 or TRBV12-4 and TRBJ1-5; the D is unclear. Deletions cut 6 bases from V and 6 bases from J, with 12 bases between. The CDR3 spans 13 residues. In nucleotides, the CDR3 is TGTGCCAGCAGCCCGGGGAGGGCTCAGCCCCAGCATTTT. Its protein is CASSPGRAQPQHF.

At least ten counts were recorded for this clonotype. The CDR3 is CASSVDAGVSPLHF. In DNA, the CDR3 is TGTGCCAGCAGCGTAGACGCAGGGGTTTCACCCCTCCACTTT. The J gene is TRBJ1-6, the V gene TRBV9; a possible D gene is TRBD1 (6 bases). Germline values: CDR1 SGDLS, CDR2 YYNGEE. Trimming left V 0 bases short and J 9 bases short, with 10 bases between. The CDR3 sequence is 14 residues long.

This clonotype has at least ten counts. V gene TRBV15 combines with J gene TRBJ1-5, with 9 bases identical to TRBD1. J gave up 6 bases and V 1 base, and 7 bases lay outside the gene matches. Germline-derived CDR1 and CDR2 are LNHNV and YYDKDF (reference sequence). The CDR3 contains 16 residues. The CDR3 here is CATSRATGGTVQPQHF. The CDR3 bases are TGTGCCACCAGCAGAGCCACAGGGGGCACAGTTCAGCCCCAGCATTTT.

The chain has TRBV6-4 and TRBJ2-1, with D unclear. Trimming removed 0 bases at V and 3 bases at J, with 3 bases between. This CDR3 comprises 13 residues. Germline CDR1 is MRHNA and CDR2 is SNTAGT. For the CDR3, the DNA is TGTGCCAGCAGTGACTCAAACTACAATGAGCAGTTCTTC. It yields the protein CASSDSNYNEQFF.

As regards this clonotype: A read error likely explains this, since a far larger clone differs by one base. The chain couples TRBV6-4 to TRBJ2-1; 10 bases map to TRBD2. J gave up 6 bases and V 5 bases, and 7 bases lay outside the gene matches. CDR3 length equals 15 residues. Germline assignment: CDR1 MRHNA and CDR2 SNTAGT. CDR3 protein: CASSTQGLAFNEQFF. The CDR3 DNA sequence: TGTGCCAGCAGTACCCAGGGACTAGCGTTCAATGAGCAGTTCTTC.

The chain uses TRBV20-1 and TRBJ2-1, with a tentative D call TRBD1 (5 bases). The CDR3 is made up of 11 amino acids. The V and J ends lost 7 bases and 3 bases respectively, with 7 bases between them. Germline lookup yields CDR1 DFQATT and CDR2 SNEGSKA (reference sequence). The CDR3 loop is CSGRDYNEQFF. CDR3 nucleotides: TGCAGTGGCAGGGACTACAATGAGCAGTTCTTC.

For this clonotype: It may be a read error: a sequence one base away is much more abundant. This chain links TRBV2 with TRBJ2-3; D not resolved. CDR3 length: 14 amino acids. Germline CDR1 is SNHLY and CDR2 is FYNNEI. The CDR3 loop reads CVSSEGQVTDTQYF. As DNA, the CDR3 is TGTGTCAGCAGTGAAGGGCAAGTCACAGATACGCAGTATTTT.

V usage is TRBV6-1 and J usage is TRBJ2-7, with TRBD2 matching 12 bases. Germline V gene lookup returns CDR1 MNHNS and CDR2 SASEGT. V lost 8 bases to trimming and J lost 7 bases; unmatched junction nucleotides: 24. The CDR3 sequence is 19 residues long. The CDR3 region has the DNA TGTGCCAGCTCGAACCGGGTGACCGTGACTAGCGGGAGAAATAGGGAGCAGTACTTC. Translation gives CASSNRVTVTSGRNREQYF.

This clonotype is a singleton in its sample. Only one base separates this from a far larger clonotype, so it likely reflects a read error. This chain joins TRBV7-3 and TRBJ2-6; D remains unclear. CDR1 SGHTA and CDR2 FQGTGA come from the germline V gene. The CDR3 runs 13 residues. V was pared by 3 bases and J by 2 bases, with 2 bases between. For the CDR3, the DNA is TGTGCCAGCAGCTTGACTGGGGCCAACGTCCTGACTTTC. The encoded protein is CASSLTGANVLTF.

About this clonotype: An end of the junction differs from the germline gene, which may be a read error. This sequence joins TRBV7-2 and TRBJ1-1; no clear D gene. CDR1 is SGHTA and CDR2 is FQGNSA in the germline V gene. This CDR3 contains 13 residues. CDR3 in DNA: TGTGCCAGCAGCGTACTAGAGGGCCTTGAAGCTCTCTTT. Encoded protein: CASSVLEGLEALF.